This is a list of T cell receptor beta chains from one sample in a study of response to subunit inactivated influenza vaccine. TCRdb itself ran the RT-PCR reads through MiXCR, one entry per CDR3 protein. The sample contains about 650,000 distinct CDR3 sequences, about 14% of which appear only once. This material consisted of PBMCs from blood, taken approximately 15 days before vaccination. These receptors originate from a man aged 50-59 years who received an inactivated influenza vaccine. Both conserved end residues are part of each CDR3. A D gene is named only where the DNA matches it firmly. Only some rows state a clone size, as once, few, many or a class for expanded clones.

clone size,J gene,D gene,V gene,CDR3 protein,CDR3 DNA
-,TRBJ2-6,TRBD2,TRBV5-1,CASSRPGGSGANVLTF,TGCGCCAGCAGCCGCCCGGGAGGTTCTGGGGCCAACGTCCTGACTTTC
-,TRBJ1-2,-,TRBV5-1,CASSSGSSKDGYTF,TGCGCCAGCAGCTCGGGGTCCTCAAAGGATGGCTACACCTTC
-,TRBJ2-3,-,TRBV10-3,CAISKAPDTQYF,TGTGCCATCAGTAAAGCCCCAGATACGCAGTATTTT
-,TRBJ1-4,-,TRBV27,CASSLSGGAELFF,TGTGCCAGCAGTTTATCTGGCGGGGCGGAACTGTTTTTT
few,TRBJ2-5,TRBD2,TRBV20-1,CSVSPQTSGAQETQYF,TGCAGTGTTTCGCCACAGACTAGCGGGGCCCAAGAGACCCAGTACTTC
many,TRBJ2-5,-,TRBV5-1,CASSSKFRDFQETQYF,TGCGCCAGCAGCTCGAAATTCCGGGACTTCCAAGAGACCCAGTACTTC
few,TRBJ2-1,-,TRBV5-1,CASSWGGGSFLNEQFF,TGCGCCAGCAGCTGGGGGGGCGGGAGTTTTTTGAATGAGCAGTTCTTC
few,TRBJ2-7,-,TRBV21-1,CASSKQAGRAASYEQYF,TGTGCCAGCAGCAAACAGGCCGGGAGGGCCGCAAGCTACGAGCAGTACTTC
many,TRBJ2-5,TRBD1,TRBV7-9,CASSTRDRVQETQYF,TGTGCCAGCAGCACCCGGGACAGGGTACAAGAGACCCAGTACTTC
-,TRBJ1-2,TRBD1,TRBV27,CASGMGQGAGYTF,TGTGCCAGCGGGATGGGACAGGGCGCTGGCTACACCTTC
many,TRBJ2-2,TRBD1,TRBV28,CASTPSGTGNTGELFF,TGTGCCAGCACCCCATCCGGGACAGGGAACACCGGGGAGCTGTTTTTT
-,TRBJ2-1,TRBD2,TRBV7-3,CASSPLGTSGRHEQFF,TGTGCCAGCAGCCCCCTGGGGACTAGCGGGAGACATGAGCAGTTCTTC
-,TRBJ2-2,TRBD2,TRBV4-1,CASSQVPGLAGVLNTGELFF,TGCGCCAGCAGCCAAGTGCCGGGACTAGCGGGGGTCCTTAACACCGGGGAGCTGTTTTTT
-,TRBJ2-7,TRBD2,TRBV28,CASSKEIGLAGLSYEQYF,TGTGCCAGCAGTAAAGAGATCGGACTAGCGGGACTATCCTACGAGCAGTACTTC
-,TRBJ2-1,TRBD1,TRBV28,CASSSSGQDEQFF,TGTGCCAGCAGTTCCTCGGGACAGGATGAGCAGTTCTTC
few,TRBJ2-3,-,TRBV12-3/TRBV12-4,CASSLNGGAADTQYF,TGTGCCAGCAGTTTAAATGGGGGGGCCGCAGATACGCAGTATTTT
-,TRBJ2-7,-,TRBV6-6,CASGGLSYEQYF,TGTGCCAGTGGCGGGCTCTCCTACGAGCAGTACTTC
-,TRBJ2-1,-,TRBV3-1,CASSQGRGFHNEQLF,TGTGCCAGCAGCCAAGGGAGGGGTTTCCACAATGAGCAGCTCTTC
few,TRBJ2-1,-,TRBV3-1,CASSQTPNSYNEQFF,TGTGCCAGCAGCCAGACCCCAAACTCCTACAATGAGCAGTTCTTC
few,TRBJ1-1,-,TRBV4-3,CASSQDSNTEAFF,TGCGCCAGCAGCCAAGATTCTAACACTGAAGCTTTCTTT
-,TRBJ2-5,-,TRBV6-5,CASSYSDGGQETQYF,TGTGCCAGCAGTTACTCGGACGGTGGGCAAGAGACCCAGTACTTC
-,TRBJ1-2,TRBD1,TRBV6-5,CASSYTRDSSGYTF,TGTGCCAGCAGTTACACCCGGGACAGCTCTGGCTACACCTTC
many,TRBJ2-7,-,TRBV12-3/TRBV12-4,CASTPGRTYEQYF,TGTGCCAGCACCCCCGGACGGACCTACGAGCAGTACTTC
-,TRBJ2-2,-,TRBV10-3,CAISESLTGELFF,TGTGCCATCAGTGAGTCGTTGACCGGGGAGCTGTTTTTT
-,TRBJ2-5,-,TRBV10-3,CAISESQETQYF,TGTGCCATCAGTGAGAGTCAAGAGACCCAGTACTTC
-,TRBJ2-3,TRBD2,TRBV5-1,CASSWTSGRENTDTQYF,TGCGCCAGCAGCTGGACTAGCGGGAGGGAGAACACAGATACGCAGTATTTT
-,TRBJ1-4,-,TRBV5-4,CASSLREEGEKLFF,TGTGCCAGCAGCTTGAGGGAGGAAGGTGAAAAACTGTTTTTT
-,TRBJ2-7,TRBD2,TRBV7-8,CASSLARAGVLYEQYF,TGTGCCAGCAGCTTAGCGCGGGCGGGAGTTTTATACGAGCAGTACTTC
-,TRBJ1-3,-,TRBV4-3,CASSRTGRDSGNTIYF,TGCGCCAGCAGCCGTACGGGAAGGGATTCTGGAAACACCATATATTTT
-,TRBJ2-1,TRBD2,TRBV30,CAWSTGGPYNEQFF,TGTGCCTGGAGTACGGGGGGGCCTTACAATGAGCAGTTCTTC
-,TRBJ1-1,-,TRBV2,CATVNGALVNTEAFF,TGTGCCACCGTCAATGGGGCCTTGGTGAACACTGAAGCTTTCTTT
few,TRBJ1-2,-,TRBV12-3/TRBV12-4,CASSSLNRVGGYTF,TGTGCCAGCAGTTCCCTTAACAGGGTGGGGGGCTACACCTTC
few,TRBJ1-2,-,TRBV12-3/TRBV12-4,CASSLPSAGYTF,TGTGCCAGCAGTTTACCATCCGCCGGCTACACCTTC
few,TRBJ2-1,-,TRBV24-1,CATSGRMTYNEQFF,TGTGCCACCAGTGGTAGGATGACCTACAATGAGCAGTTCTTC
-,TRBJ2-7,-,TRBV5-6,CASSLVVRAYEQYF,TGTGCCAGCAGCTTGGTAGTCAGAGCCTACGAGCAGTACTTC
few,TRBJ2-5,-,TRBV6-1,CASSRRGPLETQYF,TGTGCCAGCAGTAGACGGGGGCCTCTGGAGACCCAGTACTTC
few,TRBJ2-7,-,TRBV5-1,CASTTSGRTYEQYF,TGCGCCAGCACGACGTCAGGGAGAACCTACGAGCAGTACTTC
-,TRBJ2-1,TRBD2,TRBV25-1,CASSESSGRGNEQFF,TGTGCCAGCAGTGAATCTAGCGGGAGGGGGAATGAGCAGTTCTTC
few,TRBJ1-1,-,TRBV29-1,CSVGPSGAEAFF,TGCAGCGTTGGACCGTCCGGGGCTGAAGCTTTCTTT
-,TRBJ2-7,-,TRBV2,CASSELESGKSYEQYF,TGTGCCAGCAGTGAACTCGAGTCAGGGAAGTCATACGAGCAGTACTTC
-,TRBJ1-1,-,TRBV6-5,CASSWEENTEAFF,TGTGCCAGCAGTTGGGAAGAGAACACTGAAGCTTTCTTT